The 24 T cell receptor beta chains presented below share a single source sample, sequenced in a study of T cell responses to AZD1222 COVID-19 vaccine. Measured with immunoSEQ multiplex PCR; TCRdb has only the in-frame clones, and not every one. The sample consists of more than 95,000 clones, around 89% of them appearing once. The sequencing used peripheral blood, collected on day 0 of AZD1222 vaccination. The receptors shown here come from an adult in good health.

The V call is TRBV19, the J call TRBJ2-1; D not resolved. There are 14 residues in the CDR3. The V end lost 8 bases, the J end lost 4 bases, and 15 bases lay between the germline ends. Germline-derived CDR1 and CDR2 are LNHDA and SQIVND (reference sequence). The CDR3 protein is CASGNRGNYNEQFF. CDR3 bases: TGTGCCAGTGGGAACAGAGGAAATTACAATGAGCAGTTCTTC.

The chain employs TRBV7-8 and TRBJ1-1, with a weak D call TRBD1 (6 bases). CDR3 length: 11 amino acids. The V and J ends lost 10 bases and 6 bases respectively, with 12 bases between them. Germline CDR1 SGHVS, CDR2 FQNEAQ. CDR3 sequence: CAIQDSSEAFF. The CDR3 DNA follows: TGTGCCATCCAGGACAGCTCTGAAGCTTTCTTT.

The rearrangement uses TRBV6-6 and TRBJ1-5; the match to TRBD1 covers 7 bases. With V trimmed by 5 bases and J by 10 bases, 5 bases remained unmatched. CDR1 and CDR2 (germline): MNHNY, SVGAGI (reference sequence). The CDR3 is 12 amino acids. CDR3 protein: CASSTGQYPQHF. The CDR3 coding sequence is TGTGCCAGCAGTACGGGACAGTATCCCCAGCATTTT.

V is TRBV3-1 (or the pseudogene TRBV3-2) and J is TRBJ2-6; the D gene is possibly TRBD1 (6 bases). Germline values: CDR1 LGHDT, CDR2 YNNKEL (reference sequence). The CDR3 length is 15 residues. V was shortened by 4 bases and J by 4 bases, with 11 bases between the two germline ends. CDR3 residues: CASSLRGSGANVLTF. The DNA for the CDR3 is TGTGCCAGCAGCCTGAGGGGGTCCGGGGCCAACGTCCTGACTTTC.

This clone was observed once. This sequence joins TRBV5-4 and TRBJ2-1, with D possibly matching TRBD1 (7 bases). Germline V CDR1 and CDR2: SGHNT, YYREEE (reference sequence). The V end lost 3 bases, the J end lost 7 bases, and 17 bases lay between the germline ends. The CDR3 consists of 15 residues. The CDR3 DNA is TGTGCCAGCAGCTCCCCCAGGGGGGAATCGAATGAGCAGTTCTTC. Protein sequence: CASSSPRGESNEQFF.

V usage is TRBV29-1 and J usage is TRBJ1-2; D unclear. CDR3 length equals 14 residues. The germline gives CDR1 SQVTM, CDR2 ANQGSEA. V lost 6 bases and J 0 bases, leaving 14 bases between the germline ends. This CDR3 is CSVPLPPSNYGYTF. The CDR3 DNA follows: TGCAGCGTGCCCCTCCCTCCCTCTAACTATGGCTACACCTTC. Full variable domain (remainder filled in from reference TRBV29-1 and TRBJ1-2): SAVISQKPSRDICQRGTSLTIQCQVDSQVTMMFWYRQQPGQSLTLIATANQGSEATYESGFVIDKFPISRPNLTFSTLTVSNMSPEDSSIYLCSVPLPPSNYGYTFGSGTRLTVV.

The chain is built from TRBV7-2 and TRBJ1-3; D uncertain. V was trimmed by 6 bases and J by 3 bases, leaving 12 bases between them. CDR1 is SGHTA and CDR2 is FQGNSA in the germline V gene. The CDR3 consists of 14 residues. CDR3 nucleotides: TGTGCCAGCAGACCCCAATTAGATGGAAACACCATATATTTT. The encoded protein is CASRPQLDGNTIYF.

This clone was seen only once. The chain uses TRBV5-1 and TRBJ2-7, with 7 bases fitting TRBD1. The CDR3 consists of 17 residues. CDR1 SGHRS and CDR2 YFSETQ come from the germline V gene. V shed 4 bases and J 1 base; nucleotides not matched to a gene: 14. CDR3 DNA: TGCGCCAGCAGCAACCCCATGACAGGGTTATCATCCTACGAGCAGTACTTC. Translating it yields CASSNPMTGLSSYEQYF.

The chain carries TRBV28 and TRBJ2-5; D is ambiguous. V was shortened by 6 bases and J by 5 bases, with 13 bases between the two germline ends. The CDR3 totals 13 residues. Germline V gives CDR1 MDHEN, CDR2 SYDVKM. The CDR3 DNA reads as TGTGCCAGCAGGGACCGGGTGGCGGAGACCCAGTACTTC. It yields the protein CASRDRVAETQYF.

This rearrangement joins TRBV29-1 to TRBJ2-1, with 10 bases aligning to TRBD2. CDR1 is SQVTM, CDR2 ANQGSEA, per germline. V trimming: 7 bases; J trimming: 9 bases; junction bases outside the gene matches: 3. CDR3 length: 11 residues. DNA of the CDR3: TGCAGCGGGCAGCGGGGGGGTGAGCAGTTCTTC. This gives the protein CSGQRGGEQFF.

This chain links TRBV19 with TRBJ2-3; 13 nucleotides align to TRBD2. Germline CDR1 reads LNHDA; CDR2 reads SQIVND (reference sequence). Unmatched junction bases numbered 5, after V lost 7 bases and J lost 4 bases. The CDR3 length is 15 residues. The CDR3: CASNQLAGGADTQYF. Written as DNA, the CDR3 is TGTGCCAGTAACCAACTAGCGGGAGGGGCAGATACGCAGTATTTT.

The CDR3 nucleotides are TGTGCCAGCAGTCTACCGGGAACCTATAAGGCTTTCTTT. Encoded protein: CASSLPGTYKAFF. The chain combines TRBV6-5 with TRBJ1-1; D is ambiguous. The CDR3 is made up of 13 amino acids. CDR1 is MNHEY, CDR2 SVGAGI, per germline. V was pared by 5 bases and J by 11 bases, with 18 bases between.

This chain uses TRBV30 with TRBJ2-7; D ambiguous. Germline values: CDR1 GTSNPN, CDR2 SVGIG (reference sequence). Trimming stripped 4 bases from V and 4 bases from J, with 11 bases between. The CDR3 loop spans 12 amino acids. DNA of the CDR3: TGTGCCTGGATGATCGGTGGGTACGAGCAGTACTTC. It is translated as CAWMIGGYEQYF.

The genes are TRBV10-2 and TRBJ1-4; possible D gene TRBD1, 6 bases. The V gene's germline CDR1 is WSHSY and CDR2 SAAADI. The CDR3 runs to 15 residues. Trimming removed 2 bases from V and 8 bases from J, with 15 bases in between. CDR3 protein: CASSEVDRSREKLFF. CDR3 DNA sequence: TGCGCCAGCAGTGAGGTTGACAGGTCCAGAGAAAAACTGTTTTTT.

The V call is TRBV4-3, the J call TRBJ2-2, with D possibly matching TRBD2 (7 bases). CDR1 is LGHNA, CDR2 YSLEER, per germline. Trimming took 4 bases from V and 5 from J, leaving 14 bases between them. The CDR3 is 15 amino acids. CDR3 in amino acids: CASSPGGQWTGELFF. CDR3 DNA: TGCGCCAGCAGCCCCGGGGGGCAATGGACCGGGGAGCTGTTTTTT.

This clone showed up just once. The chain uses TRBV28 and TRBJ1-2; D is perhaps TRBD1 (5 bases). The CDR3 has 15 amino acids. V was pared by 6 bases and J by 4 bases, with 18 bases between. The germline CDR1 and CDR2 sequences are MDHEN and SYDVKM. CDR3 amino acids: CASSPGTSFGYGYTF. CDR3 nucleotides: TGTGCCAGCAGCCCGGGGACTTCCTTTGGCTATGGCTACACCTTC.

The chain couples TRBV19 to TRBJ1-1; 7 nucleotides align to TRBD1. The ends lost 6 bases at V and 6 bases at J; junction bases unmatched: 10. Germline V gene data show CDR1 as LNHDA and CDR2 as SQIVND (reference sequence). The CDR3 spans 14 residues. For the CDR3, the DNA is TGTGCCAGTAGCAAACGGACAGGCGTCGCTGAAGCTTTCTTT. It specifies CASSKRTGVAEAFF.

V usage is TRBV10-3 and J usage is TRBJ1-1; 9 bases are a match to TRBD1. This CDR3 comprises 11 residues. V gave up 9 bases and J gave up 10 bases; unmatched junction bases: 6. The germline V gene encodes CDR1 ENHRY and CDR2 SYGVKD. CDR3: CAMRGDRVAFF. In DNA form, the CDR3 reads TGTGCCATGAGAGGGGACAGGGTAGCTTTCTTT.

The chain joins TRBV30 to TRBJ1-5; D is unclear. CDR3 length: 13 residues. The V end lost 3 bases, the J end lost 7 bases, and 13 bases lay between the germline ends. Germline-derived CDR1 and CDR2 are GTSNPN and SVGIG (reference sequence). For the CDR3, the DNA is TGTGCCTGGAGCCCCATTGGGCGGCAGCCCCAGCATTTT. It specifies CAWSPIGRQPQHF.

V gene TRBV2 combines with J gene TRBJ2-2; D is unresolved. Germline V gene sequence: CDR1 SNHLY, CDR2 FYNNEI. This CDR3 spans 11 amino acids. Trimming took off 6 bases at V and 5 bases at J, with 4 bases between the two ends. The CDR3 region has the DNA TGTGCCAGCAGGAGTACCGGGGAGCTGTTTTTT. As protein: CASRSTGELFF.

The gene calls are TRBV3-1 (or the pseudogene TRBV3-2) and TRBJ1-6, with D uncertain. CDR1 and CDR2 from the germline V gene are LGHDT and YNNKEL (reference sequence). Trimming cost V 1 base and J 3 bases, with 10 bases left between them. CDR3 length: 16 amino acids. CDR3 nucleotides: TGTGCCAGCAGCCAAGTGGAAGGATACTATAATTCACCCCTCCACTTT. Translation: CASSQVEGYYNSPLHF.

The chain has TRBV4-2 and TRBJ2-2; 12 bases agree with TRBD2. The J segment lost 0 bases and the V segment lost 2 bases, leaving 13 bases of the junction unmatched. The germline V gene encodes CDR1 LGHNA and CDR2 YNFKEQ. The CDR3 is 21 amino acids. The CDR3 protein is CASSQKVWASGGASNTGELFF. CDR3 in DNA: TGTGCCAGCAGCCAAAAGGTGTGGGCTAGCGGGGGGGCCTCGAACACCGGGGAGCTGTTTTTT.

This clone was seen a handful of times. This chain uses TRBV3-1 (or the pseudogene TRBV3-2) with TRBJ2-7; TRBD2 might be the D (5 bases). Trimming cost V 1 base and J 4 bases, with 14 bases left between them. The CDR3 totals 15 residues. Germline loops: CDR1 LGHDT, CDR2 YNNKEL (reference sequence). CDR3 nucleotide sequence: TGTGCCAGCAGCCAAGGCCCGGGGATGCTATACGAGCAGTACTTC. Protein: CASSQGPGMLYEQYF.

CDR3 nucleotides: TGTGCCTGGAGTTGGGGCAGGCGCAATCAGCCCCAGCATTTT. It yields the protein CAWSWGRRNQPQHF. The chain has TRBV30 and TRBJ1-5; D possibly corresponds to TRBD1 (5 bases). Trimming stripped 2 bases from V and 2 bases from J, with 10 bases between. Germline assignment: CDR1 GTSNPN and CDR2 SVGIG (reference sequence). The CDR3 loop spans 14 amino acids. The full variable domain, in which reference TRBV30 and TRBJ1-5 provide the parts outside the CDR3, is SQTIHQWPATLVQPVGSPLSLECTVEGTSNPNLYWYRQAAGRGLQLLFYSVGIGQISSEVPQNLSASRPQDRQFILSSKKLLLSDSGFYLCAWSWGRRNQPQHFGDGTRLSIL.